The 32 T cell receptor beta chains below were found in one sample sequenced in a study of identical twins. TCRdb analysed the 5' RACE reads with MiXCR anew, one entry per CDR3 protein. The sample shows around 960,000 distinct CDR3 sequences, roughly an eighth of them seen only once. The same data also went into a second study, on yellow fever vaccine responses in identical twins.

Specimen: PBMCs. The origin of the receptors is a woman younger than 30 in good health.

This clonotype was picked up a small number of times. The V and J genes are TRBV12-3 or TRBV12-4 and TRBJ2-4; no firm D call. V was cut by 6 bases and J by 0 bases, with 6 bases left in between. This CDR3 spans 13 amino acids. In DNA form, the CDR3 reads TGTGCCAGCAGCTGGATAGCCAAAAACATTCAGTACTTC. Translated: CASSWIAKNIQYF.

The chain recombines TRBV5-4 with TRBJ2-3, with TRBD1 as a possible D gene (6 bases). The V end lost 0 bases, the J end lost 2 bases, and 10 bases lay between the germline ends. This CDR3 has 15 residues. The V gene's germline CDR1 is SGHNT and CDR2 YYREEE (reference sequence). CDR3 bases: TGTGCCAGCAGCTTGGGACAGGACCTCACAGATACGCAGTATTTT. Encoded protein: CASSLGQDLTDTQYF.

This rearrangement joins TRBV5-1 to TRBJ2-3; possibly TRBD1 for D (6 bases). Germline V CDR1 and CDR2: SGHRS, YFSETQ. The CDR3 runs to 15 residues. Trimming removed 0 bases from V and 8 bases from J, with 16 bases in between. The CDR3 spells CASSLALGQSSTQYF. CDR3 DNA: TGCGCCAGCAGCTTGGCCCTCGGACAGTCTTCTACGCAGTATTTT.

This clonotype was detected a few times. CDR3 sequence reads: CSAPERNSRSYEQYV. CDR3 DNA sequence: TGCAGTGCTCCAGAACGCAACTCGCGCTCCTACGAGCAGTACGTC. The V call is TRBV20-1, the J call TRBJ2-7; D is ambiguous. CDR3 length: 15 residues. V lost 5 bases to trimming and J lost 0 bases, with 17 bases between them. From germline, CDR1 is DFQATT and CDR2 SNEGSKA (reference sequence).

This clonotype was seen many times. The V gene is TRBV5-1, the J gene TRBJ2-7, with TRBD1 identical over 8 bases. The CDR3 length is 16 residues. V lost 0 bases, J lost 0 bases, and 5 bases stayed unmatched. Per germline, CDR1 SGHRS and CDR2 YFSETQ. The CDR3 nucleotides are TGCGCCAGCAGCTTGGGGTGGGACAGGTCCTCCTACGAGCAGTACTTC. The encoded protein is CASSLGWDRSSYEQYF.

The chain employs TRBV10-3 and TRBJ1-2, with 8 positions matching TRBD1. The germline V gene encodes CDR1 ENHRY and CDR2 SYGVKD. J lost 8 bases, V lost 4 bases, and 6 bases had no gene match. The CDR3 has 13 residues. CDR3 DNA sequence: TGTGCCATCAGTGCTGGGACAGGTGGGGGCTACACCTTC. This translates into CAISAGTGGGYTF.

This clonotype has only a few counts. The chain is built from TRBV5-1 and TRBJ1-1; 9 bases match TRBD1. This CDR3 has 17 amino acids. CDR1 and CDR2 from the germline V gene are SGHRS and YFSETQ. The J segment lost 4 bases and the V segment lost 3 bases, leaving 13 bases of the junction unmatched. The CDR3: CASSYRGQGFSGTEAFF. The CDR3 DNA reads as TGCGCCAGCAGCTACAGGGGGCAAGGGTTTTCGGGCACTGAAGCTTTCTTT.

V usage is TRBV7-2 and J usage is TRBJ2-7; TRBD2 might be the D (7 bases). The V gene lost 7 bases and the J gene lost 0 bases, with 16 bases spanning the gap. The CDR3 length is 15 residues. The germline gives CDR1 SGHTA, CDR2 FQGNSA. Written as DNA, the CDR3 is TGTGCCAGCACCCAAAAGGGGGGGAGCTCCTACGAGCAGTACTTC. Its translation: CASTQKGGSSYEQYF.

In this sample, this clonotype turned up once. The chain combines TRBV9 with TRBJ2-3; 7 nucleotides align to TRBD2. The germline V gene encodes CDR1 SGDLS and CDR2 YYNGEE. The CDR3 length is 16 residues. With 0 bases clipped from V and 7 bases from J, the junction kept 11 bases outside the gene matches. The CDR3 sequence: CASSVAAGADLYTQYF. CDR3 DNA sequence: TGTGCCAGCAGCGTAGCTGCGGGAGCTGATTTATATACGCAGTATTTT.

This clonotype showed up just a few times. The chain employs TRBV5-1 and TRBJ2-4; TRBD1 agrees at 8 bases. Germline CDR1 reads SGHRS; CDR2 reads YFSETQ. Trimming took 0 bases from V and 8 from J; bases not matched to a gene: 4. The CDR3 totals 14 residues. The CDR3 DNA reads TGCGCCAGCAGCTTGGGACAGGGGATAGACATTCAGTACTTC. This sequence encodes CASSLGQGIDIQYF.

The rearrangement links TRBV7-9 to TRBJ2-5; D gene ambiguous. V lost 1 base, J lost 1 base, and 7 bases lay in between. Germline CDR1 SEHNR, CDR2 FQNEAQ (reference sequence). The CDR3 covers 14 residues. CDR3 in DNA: TGTGCCAGCAGCTTAGGGATACTCCAAGAGACCCAGTACTTC. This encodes CASSLGILQETQYF. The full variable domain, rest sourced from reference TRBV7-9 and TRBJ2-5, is DTGVSQNPRHKITKRGQNVTFRCDPISEHNRLYWYRQTLGQGPEFLTYFQNEAQLEKSRLLSDRFSAERPKGSFSTLEIQRTEQGDSAMYLCASSLGILQETQYFGPGTRLLVL.

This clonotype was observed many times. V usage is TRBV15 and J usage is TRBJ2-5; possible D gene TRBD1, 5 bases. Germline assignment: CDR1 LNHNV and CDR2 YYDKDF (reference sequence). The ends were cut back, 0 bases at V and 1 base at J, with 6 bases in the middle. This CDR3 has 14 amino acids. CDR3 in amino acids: CATSRDRVQETQYF. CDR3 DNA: TGTGCCACCAGCAGAGACAGGGTCCAAGAGACCCAGTACTTC. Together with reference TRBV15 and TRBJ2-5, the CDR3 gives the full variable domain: DAMVIQNPRYQVTQFGKPVTLSCSQTLNHNVMYWYQQKSSQAPKLLFHYYDKDFNNEADTPDNFQSRRPNTSFCFLDIRSPGLGDTAMYLCATSRDRVQETQYFGPGTRLLVL.

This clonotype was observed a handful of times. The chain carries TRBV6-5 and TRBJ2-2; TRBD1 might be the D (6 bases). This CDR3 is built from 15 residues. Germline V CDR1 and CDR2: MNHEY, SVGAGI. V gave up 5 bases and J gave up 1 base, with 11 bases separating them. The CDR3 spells CASSHDRLNTGELFF. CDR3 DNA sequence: TGTGCCAGCAGTCACGACAGGCTGAACACCGGGGAGCTGTTTTTT.

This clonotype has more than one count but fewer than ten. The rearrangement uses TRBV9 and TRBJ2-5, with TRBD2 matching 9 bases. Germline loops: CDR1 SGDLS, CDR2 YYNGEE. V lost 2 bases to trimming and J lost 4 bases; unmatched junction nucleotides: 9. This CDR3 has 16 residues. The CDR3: CASSVGAGGLRETQYF. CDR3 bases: TGTGCCAGCAGCGTCGGAGCGGGGGGCCTCCGAGAGACCCAGTACTTC.

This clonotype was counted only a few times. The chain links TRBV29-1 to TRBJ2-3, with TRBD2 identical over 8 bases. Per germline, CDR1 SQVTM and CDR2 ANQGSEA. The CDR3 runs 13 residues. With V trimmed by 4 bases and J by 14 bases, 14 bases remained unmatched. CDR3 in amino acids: CSVVGRLSGNGYF. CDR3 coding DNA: TGCAGCGTTGTGGGCAGACTTAGCGGGAATGGGTATTTT.

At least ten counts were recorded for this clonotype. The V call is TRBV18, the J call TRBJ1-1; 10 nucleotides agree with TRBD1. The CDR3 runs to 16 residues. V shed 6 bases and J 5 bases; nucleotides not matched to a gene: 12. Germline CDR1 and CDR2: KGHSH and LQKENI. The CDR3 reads CASSPGTGVVGTEAFF. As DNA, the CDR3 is TGTGCCAGCTCTCCCGGGACAGGGGTAGTGGGTACTGAAGCTTTCTTT.

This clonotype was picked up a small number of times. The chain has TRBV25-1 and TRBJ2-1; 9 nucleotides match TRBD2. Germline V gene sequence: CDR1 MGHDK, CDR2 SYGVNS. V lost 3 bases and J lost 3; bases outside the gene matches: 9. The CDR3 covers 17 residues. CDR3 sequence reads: CASSETGAGGVYNEQFF. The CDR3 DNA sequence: TGTGCCAGCAGTGAGACCGGAGCGGGAGGAGTCTACAATGAGCAGTTCTTC.

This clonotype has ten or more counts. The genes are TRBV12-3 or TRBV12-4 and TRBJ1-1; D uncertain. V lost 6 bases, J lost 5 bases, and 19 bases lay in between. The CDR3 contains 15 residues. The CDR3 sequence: CASSPVPRWGTEAFF. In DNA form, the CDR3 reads TGTGCCAGCAGCCCTGTCCCCAGGTGGGGAACTGAAGCTTTCTTT.

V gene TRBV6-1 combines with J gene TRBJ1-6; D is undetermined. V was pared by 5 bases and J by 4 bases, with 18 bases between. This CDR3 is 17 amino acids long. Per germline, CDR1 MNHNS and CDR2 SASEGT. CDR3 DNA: TGTGCCAGCAGTCCTAAGGGCGACCTTTTTTATAATTCACCCCTCCACTTT. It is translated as CASSPKGDLFYNSPLHF.

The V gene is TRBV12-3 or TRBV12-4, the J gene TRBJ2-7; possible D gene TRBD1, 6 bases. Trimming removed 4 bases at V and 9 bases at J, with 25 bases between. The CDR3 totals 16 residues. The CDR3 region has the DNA TGTGCCAGCAGTTCCGAAGGGGCTACTCCTAGGGGGTTGCAGTACTTC. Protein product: CASSSEGATPRGLQYF.

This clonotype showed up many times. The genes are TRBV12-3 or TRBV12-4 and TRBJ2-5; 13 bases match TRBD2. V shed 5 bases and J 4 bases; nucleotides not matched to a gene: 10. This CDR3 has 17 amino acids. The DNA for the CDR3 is TGTGCCAGCAGTAACCTAGGACTAGCGGGAGTTAGAGAGACCCAGTACTTC. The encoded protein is CASSNLGLAGVRETQYF.

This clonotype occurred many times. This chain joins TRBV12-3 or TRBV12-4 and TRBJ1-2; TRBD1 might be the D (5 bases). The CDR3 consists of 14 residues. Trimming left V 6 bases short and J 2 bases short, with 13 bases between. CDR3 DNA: TGTGCCAGCAGGGAGGCCGGGGCGAACTATGGCTACACCTTC. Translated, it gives CASREAGANYGYTF.

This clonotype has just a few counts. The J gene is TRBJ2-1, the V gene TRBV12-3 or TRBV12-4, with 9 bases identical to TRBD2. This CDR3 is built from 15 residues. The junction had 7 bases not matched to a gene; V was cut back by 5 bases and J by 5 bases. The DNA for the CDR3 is TGTGCCAGCAGTCAGAGCGGGAGGAAACACAATGAGCAGTTCTTC. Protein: CASSQSGRKHNEQFF.

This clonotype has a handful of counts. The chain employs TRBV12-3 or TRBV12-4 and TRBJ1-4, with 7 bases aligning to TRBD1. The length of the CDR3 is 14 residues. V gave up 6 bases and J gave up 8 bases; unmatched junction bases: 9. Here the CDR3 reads CASRQGVIGEKLFF. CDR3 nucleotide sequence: TGTGCCAGCAGGCAGGGGGTGATAGGCGAAAAACTGTTTTTT.

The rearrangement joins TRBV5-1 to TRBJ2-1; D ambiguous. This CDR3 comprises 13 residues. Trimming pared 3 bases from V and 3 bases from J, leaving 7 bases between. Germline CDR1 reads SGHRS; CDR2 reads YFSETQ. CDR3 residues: CASSSYDYNEQFF. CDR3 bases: TGCGCCAGCAGCTCTTATGACTACAATGAGCAGTTCTTC.

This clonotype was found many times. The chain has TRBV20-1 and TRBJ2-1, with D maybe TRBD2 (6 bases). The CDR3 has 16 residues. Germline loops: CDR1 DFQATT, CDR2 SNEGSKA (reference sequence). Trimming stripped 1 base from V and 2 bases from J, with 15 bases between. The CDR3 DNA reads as TGCAGTGCTAGAGTGAGCGGAGGGCCAGCCTACAATGAGCAGTTCTTC. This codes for CSARVSGGPAYNEQFF.

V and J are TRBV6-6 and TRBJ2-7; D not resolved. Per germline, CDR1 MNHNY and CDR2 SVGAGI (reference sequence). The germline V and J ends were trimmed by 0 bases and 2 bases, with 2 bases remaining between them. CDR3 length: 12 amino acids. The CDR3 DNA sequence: TGTGCCAGCAGTTACTCCCCCTACGAGCAGTACTTC. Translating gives CASSYSPYEQYF.

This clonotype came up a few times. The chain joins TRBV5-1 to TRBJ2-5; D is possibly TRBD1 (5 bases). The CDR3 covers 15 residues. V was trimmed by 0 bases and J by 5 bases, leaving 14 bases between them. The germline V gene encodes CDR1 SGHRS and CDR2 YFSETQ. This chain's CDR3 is CASSLGVGRVETQYF. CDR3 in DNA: TGCGCCAGCAGCTTGGGAGTGGGGCGAGTGGAGACCCAGTACTTC.

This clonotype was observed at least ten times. DNA of the CDR3: TGTGCCAGCAGTCTCTCCTCCACAGGGGAAGGTGAGCAGTTCTTC. Its protein is CASSLSSTGEGEQFF. The chain joins TRBV28 to TRBJ2-1; 7 bases are shared with TRBD1. CDR3 length: 15 residues. The trim removed 5 bases at V and 9 bases at J, leaving 13 bases unmatched. Germline CDR1 and CDR2: MDHEN and SYDVKM.

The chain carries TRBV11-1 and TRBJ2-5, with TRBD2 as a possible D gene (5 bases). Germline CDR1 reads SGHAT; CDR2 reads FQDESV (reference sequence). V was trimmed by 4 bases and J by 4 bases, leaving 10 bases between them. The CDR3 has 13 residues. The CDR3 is CASSSDSRETQYF. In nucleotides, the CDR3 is TGTGCCAGCAGCTCGGACTCGCGAGAGACCCAGTACTTC.

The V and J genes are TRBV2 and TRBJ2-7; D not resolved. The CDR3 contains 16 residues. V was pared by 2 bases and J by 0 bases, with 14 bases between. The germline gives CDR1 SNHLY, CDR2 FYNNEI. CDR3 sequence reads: CASSEISPRLSYEQYF. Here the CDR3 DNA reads TGTGCCAGCAGTGAAATTAGCCCCAGGCTCTCCTACGAGCAGTACTTC.

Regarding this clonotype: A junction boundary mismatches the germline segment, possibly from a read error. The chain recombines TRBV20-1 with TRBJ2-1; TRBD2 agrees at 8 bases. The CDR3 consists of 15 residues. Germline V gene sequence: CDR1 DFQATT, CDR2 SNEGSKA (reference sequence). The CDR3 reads CCARTLAGYFNEQFF. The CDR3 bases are TGCTGTGCTCGAACCCTAGCGGGCTACTTCAATGAGCAGTTCTTC.